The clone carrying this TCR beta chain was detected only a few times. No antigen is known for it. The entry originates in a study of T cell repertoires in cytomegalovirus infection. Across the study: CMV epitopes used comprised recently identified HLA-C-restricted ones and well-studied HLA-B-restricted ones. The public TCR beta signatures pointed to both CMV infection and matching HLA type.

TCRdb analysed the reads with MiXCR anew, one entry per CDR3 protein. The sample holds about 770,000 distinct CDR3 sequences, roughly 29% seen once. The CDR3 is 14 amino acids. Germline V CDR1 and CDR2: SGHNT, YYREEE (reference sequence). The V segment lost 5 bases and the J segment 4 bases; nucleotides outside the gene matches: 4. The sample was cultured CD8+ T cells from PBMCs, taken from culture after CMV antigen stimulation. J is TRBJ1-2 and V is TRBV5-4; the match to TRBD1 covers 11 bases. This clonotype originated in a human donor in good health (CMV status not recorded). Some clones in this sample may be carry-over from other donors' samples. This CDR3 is CASRLGTGGYGYTF. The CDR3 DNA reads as TGTGCCAGCAGGCTAGGGACAGGGGGCTATGGCTACACCTTC.